This T cell receptor beta chain originates from a study of T cell responses to AZD1222 COVID-19 vaccine. Sequencing was performed with immunoSEQ multiplex PCR; in TCRdb, only in-frame clones are kept and a portion is missing. Of about 120,000 clones detected, 85% to 90% appear once; the ten largest clones hold less than 30%. Study-wide results and limits: Among vaccine-associated CD4 TCRs, coverage spanned spike, with dominance at 160-218 and 743-854. At baseline, seropositivity was found in only six or seven AZD1222 recipients. White British people made up most donors, females outnumbered males, and clonal diversity was possibly underestimated.

The sample holds a few counts of this clone. Its antigen is not identified. Between the trimmed V and J ends, which lost 3 bases and 0 bases, there was a span of 12 bases. The CDR3 runs to 16 residues. Germline assignment: CDR1 SGHRS and CDR2 YFSETQ. The source was peripheral blood, collected on day 0 of AZD1222 vaccination. This rearrangement joins TRBV5-1 to TRBJ2-2, with a tentative D call TRBD1 (6 bases). This clonotype was sampled from an adult in good health. The CDR3 here is CASSSRTVANTGELFF. The CDR3 DNA reads TGCGCCAGCAGCTCCCGGACAGTCGCGAACACCGGGGAGCTGTTTTTT.